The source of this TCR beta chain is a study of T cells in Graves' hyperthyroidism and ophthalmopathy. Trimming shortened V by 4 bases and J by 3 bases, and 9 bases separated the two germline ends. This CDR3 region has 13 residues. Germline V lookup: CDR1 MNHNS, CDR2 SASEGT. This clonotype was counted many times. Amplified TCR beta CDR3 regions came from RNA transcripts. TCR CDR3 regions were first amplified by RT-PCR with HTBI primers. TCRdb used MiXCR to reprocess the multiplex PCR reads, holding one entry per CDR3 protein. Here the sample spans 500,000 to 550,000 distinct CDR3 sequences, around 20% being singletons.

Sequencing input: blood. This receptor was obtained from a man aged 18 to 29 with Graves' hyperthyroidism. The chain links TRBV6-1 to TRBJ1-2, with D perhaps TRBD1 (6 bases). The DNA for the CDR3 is TGTGCCAGCAGTGGAGCAGGGGACTATGGCTACACCTTC. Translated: CASSGAGDYGYTF.